A selection of T cell receptor beta chains follows, all from one sample in a study of T cell repertoires in cytomegalovirus infection. No antigens are known for them. TCRdb reprocessed the reads with MiXCR, giving one entry per CDR3 protein. The sample holds about 770,000 distinct CDR3 sequences, almost 30% seen once. Sample: cultured CD8+ T cells from PBMCs, taken from culture after CMV antigen stimulation. These receptors were collected from a human donor in good health (CMV status not recorded). Some clones in this sample may be carry-over from other donors' samples. CDR3s include the opening cysteine and the closing phenylalanine or tryptophan. The order of the fields is clone size, D gene, V gene, J gene, CDR3 DNA, CDR3 protein. A D gene is named only where the DNA matches it firmly. Clone sizes are given selectively: once, few, many, or a class where the clone is expanded.

many	NA	TRBV7-2	TRBJ1-1	TGTGCCAGCAGCTTAGAGGTACAAATGAACACTGAAGCTTTCTTT	CASSLEVQMNTEAFF
NA	NA	TRBV6-6	TRBJ2-2	TGTGCCAGCAGTTACTCGAAACCTATCGGGGGTGGCACCGGGGAGCTGTTTTTT	CASSYSKPIGGGTGELFF
few	NA	TRBV4-3	TRBJ1-1	TGCGCCAGCAGCTCAAATCCAGGGGTGTATGAAGCTTTCTTT	CASSSNPGVYEAFF
NA	NA	TRBV6-2/TRBV6-3	TRBJ1-5	TGTGCCAGCAGCCAAGCGACAGGTAATCAGCCCCAGCATTTT	CASSQATGNQPQHF
NA	NA	TRBV29-1	TRBJ1-3	TGCAGCGTTGTATGGGAAGGAAACACCATATATTTT	CSVVWEGNTIYF
few	NA	TRBV19	TRBJ1-1	TGTGCCAGTAGTATGCCCCGACAGGCGAACACTGAAGCTTTCTTT	CASSMPRQANTEAFF
many	NA	TRBV25-1	TRBJ1-1	TGTGCCAGCAGTGAATCTTTGAACACTGAAGCTTTCTTT	CASSESLNTEAFF
NA	NA	TRBV4-3	TRBJ1-5	TGCGCCAGCAGCCAAGATCACGGAGGAGGCAATCAGCCCCAGCATTTT	CASSQDHGGGNQPQHF
NA	NA	TRBV9	TRBJ2-4	TGTGCCAGCAGCGTAATGGCACTATCCAAAAACATTCAGTACTTC	CASSVMALSKNIQYF
few	NA	TRBV4-3	TRBJ2-5	TGCGCCAGCAGCCAAGAGCGCTGGGGCACAGAGACCCAGTACTTC	CASSQERWGTETQYF
NA	TRBD2	TRBV7-9	TRBJ2-3	TGTGCCAGCAGCGGGACTAGCGGGGAGGGCACAGATACGCAGTATTTT	CASSGTSGEGTDTQYF
once	NA	TRBV2	TRBJ2-1	TGTGCCAGCAATGGGGGCAATTACAATGAGCAGTTCTTC	CASNGGNYNEQFF
NA	NA	TRBV10-3	TRBJ1-4	TGTGCCATCAAGGCCGAGGGCTGGAATGAAAAACTGTTTTTT	CAIKAEGWNEKLFF
NA	NA	TRBV19	TRBJ1-1	TGTGCCAGTAGTATCGACCGGGGCATGAACACTGAAGCTTTCTTT	CASSIDRGMNTEAFF
NA	NA	TRBV11-2	TRBJ1-1	TGTGCCAGCAGCTCCTGGCGGACACAACCCCTGGGGAACACTGAAGCTTTCTTT	CASSSWRTQPLGNTEAFF
few	NA	TRBV6-1	TRBJ2-5	TGTGCCAGCAGTCCGCGCGATGCTCAGATACAAGAGACCCAGTACTTC	CASSPRDAQIQETQYF
NA	NA	TRBV5-6	TRBJ2-3	TGTGCCAGCAGCTTGGAGGGGTCCTGGTACACAGATACGCAGTATTTT	CASSLEGSWYTDTQYF
few	NA	TRBV19	TRBJ2-3	TGTGCCAGTTCAGGGGTAGCTACGCAGTATTTT	CASSGVATQYF
NA	NA	TRBV6-8	TRBJ1-1	TGTGCCAGCAGTTCTTATGGTGCCAAAGACACTGAAGCTTTCTTT	CASSSYGAKDTEAFF
NA	NA	TRBV24-1	TRBJ2-1	TGTGCCACCAGTGGAGGTAGGGGGACTGAGCAGTTCTTC	CATSGGRGTEQFF
few	TRBD1	TRBV7-6	TRBJ2-5	TGTGCCAGCAGCTTAGATGGCTCAGGGGGAGAGACCCAGTACTTC	CASSLDGSGGETQYF
few	NA	TRBV10-3	TRBJ2-3	TGTGCCATCAGTGAAGTGGACTCAAAGGCTCCAGATACGCAGTATTTT	CAISEVDSKAPDTQYF
NA	NA	TRBV2	TRBJ2-3	TGTGCCACGAAAGAGGCGGGGAGCACAGATACGCAGTATTTT	CATKEAGSTDTQYF
few	NA	TRBV19	TRBJ1-1	TGTGCCAGTAGTATAGGACCAGGGGCGCCTGAAGCTTTCTTT	CASSIGPGAPEAFF
NA	TRBD2	TRBV7-9	TRBJ2-7	TGTGCCAGCAGACCCGGGACTAGCGGGGGGAACTCCTACGAGCAGTACTTC	CASRPGTSGGNSYEQYF
NA	TRBD2	TRBV19	TRBJ2-3	TGTGCCTCGATAATGGGACGGGGGGGAGGCACAGATACGCAGTATTTT	CASIMGRGGGTDTQYF
NA	NA	TRBV10-3	TRBJ2-7	TGTGCCATCAGTTTGGGGGGGAGACTGGGGACAGATCTTTCCTACGAGCAGTACTTC	CAISLGGRLGTDLSYEQYF
few	NA	TRBV2	TRBJ2-1	TGTGCCAGCAGTGTTACGGGGGGCGGACACAATGAGCAGTTCTTC	CASSVTGGGHNEQFF
NA	NA	TRBV6-5	TRBJ1-4	TGTGCCAGCGGGACTGCACTGGAAAAACTGTTTTTT	CASGTALEKLFF
few	NA	TRBV12-5	TRBJ2-7	TGTGCTAGTGGTTTGGTAAAACAGGACTACGAGCAGTACTTC	CASGLVKQDYEQYF
few	TRBD1	TRBV7-9	TRBJ1-4	TGTGCCAGCAGCTTAGCGACAGGGATGGCTAATGAAAAACTGTTTTTT	CASSLATGMANEKLFF
few	TRBD1	TRBV4-1	TRBJ2-3	TGCGCCAGCAGCCCCACAGGGGACATAGATACGCAGTATTTT	CASSPTGDIDTQYF
few	NA	TRBV6-5	TRBJ2-1	TGTGCCAGCAGTTTCCCAAGGAGTGAGCAGTTCTTC	CASSFPRSEQFF
many	NA	TRBV7-9	TRBJ1-1	TGTGCCAGCAGCTCGGGACTGAACACTGAAGCTTTCTTT	CASSSGLNTEAFF
NA	NA	TRBV7-6	TRBJ1-5	TGTGCCAGCAGCTTCGGTGCTCCCCCCAATCAGCCCCAGCATTTT	CASSFGAPPNQPQHF
many	NA	TRBV6-1	TRBJ1-1	TGTGCCATCCGCGGGGGGGTGGGGGGTACTGAAGCTTTCTTT	CAIRGGVGGTEAFF
few	NA	TRBV12-3/TRBV12-4	TRBJ2-1	TGTGCCAGCAGTTTTGGGCTAGCCGGCTCCTACAATGAGCAGTTCTTC	CASSFGLAGSYNEQFF
NA	NA	TRBV27	TRBJ1-5	TGTGCCAGCAGTTTAAACCTTCGCAATCAGCCCCAGCATTTT	CASSLNLRNQPQHF
many	NA	TRBV7-6	TRBJ2-2	TGTGCCAGCAGCTTAGCGGACACCGGGGAGCTGTTTTTT	CASSLADTGELFF
NA	TRBD1	TRBV20-1	TRBJ1-6	TGCAGTGCTAGAGTGGAGACAGGGGGTTCACCCCTCCACTTT	CSARVETGGSPLHF
few	NA	TRBV7-6	TRBJ2-5	TGTGCCAGCAGCTTAGTGGGGGGGGCGGCCCAAGAGACCCAGTACTTC	CASSLVGGAAQETQYF
NA	NA	TRBV7-9	TRBJ2-7	TGTGCCAGCAGCTTAGGTGGGGGAGGCAGATCCGAGCAGTACTTC	CASSLGGGGRSEQYF